A single sample gave rise to the 8 T cell receptor beta chains below, sequenced in a study of blood T cell repertoires in COVID-19. Clones were read by immunoSEQ multiplex PCR, and TCRdb kept only the in-frame ones, dropping some. The sample yields fewer than 25,000 clones, about 92% seen once. Source material: peripheral blood. The receptors were sampled from a human donor in a cohort sampled during active COVID-19.

This sequence joins TRBV18 and TRBJ1-4, with 10 bases lining up with TRBD1. Per the germline V gene, CDR1 is KGHSH and CDR2 is LQKENI. This CDR3 region has 15 residues. V dropped 1 base and J dropped 5; count of bases not matched to a gene: 1. The CDR3 bases are TGTGCCAGCTCACCACTGGGACAGGGGAATGAAAAACTGTTTTTT. Translation: CASSPLGQGNEKLFF.

The chain uses TRBV3-1 (or the pseudogene TRBV3-2) and TRBJ1-1; 7 nucleotides agree with TRBD1. This CDR3 comprises 15 residues. V shed 4 bases and J 2 bases; nucleotides not matched to a gene: 7. Germline lookup yields CDR1 LGHDT and CDR2 YNNKEL (reference sequence). The CDR3 DNA is TGTGCCAGCAGCCTAGGGACAGTGGGAAACACTGAAGCTTTCTTT. It is translated as CASSLGTVGNTEAFF.

This clone turned up a few times. The V and J genes are TRBV5-1 and TRBJ2-7; 11 bases map to TRBD2. Germline V gene data show CDR1 as SGHRS and CDR2 as YFSETQ. The trim removed 3 bases at V and 4 bases at J, leaving 3 bases unmatched. The CDR3 length is 14 residues. This CDR3 is CASSYSGGAYEQYF. In nucleotides, the CDR3 is TGCGCCAGCAGCTATAGCGGGGGGGCATACGAGCAGTACTTC.

The chain uses TRBV6-5 and TRBJ2-1; 8 bases fit TRBD2. V was clipped by 10 bases and J by 5 bases; unmatched bases: 13. Germline V gene lookup returns CDR1 MNHEY and CDR2 SVGAGI. The CDR3 is 15 amino acids. The CDR3 DNA sequence: TGTGCCATCCGACCGGGGGGGAGCGGGAACAATGAGCAGTTCTTC. It yields the protein CAIRPGGSGNNEQFF.

This chain joins TRBV4-1 and TRBJ1-1; 8 positions agree with TRBD1. The CDR3 sequence is 14 residues long. Germline lookup yields CDR1 MGHRA and CDR2 YSYEKL. V was pared by 3 bases and J by 1 base, with 1 base of the junction left unmatched. The CDR3 DNA sequence: TGCGCCAGCAGCCACGGGACAGGGAACACTGAAGCTTTCTTT. Its translation is CASSHGTGNTEAFF.

The chain recombines TRBV5-8 with TRBJ1-5; 7 bases align to TRBD1. V lost 4 bases, J lost 7 bases, and 8 bases stayed unmatched. Germline assignment: CDR1 SGHTS and CDR2 YDEGEE. This CDR3 spans 14 amino acids. The CDR3 DNA sequence: TGTGCCAGCAGCCGTGGACAGGTTTGGCAGCCCCAGCATTTT. It encodes CASSRGQVWQPQHF. Full variable domain (missing parts from reference TRBV5-8 and TRBJ1-5): EAGVTQSPTHLIKTRGQQATLRCSPISGHTSVYWYQQALGLGLQFLLWYDEGEERNRGNFPPRFSGRQFPNYSSELNVNALELEDSALYLCASSRGQVWQPQHFGDGTRLSIL.

The V and J genes are TRBV9 and TRBJ1-1, with unresolved D. Germline V CDR1 and CDR2: SGDLS, YYNGEE. This CDR3 region has 16 residues. Between the trimmed V and J ends, which lost 1 base and 5 bases, there was a span of 18 bases. This chain's CDR3 is CASSVLDRGEGTEAFF. Here the CDR3 DNA reads TGTGCCAGCAGCGTATTGGACCGGGGAGAAGGGACTGAAGCTTTCTTT.

This chain uses TRBV28 with TRBJ1-6; 7 nucleotides align to TRBD1. Germline CDR1 is MDHEN and CDR2 is SYDVKM. Unmatched junction bases numbered 8, after V lost 6 bases and J lost 9 bases. This CDR3 comprises 14 residues. CDR3 coding DNA: TGTGCCAGCAGCCGGGGACAGTTGGGTTCACCCCTCCACTTT. It is translated as CASSRGQLGSPLHF.